This T cell receptor beta chain was retrieved from a study of T cell repertoires in cytomegalovirus infection. Study context: Indications came from public TCR beta signatures; they pointed to CMV infection and to a matching HLA type.

CDR1 is SGHTA and CDR2 is FQGNSA in the germline V gene. The V end was cut by 4 bases, the J end by 4 bases, with 22 bases between. The CDR3 has 17 residues. This clonotype was detected many times. Its antigen is still unknown. TCRdb processed the reads anew with MiXCR; each CDR3 protein has one entry. The sample carries approximately 180,000 distinct CDR3 sequences, roughly 20% recorded once. Points from the study as a whole: Dominating the ex vivo response were TCR beta clonotypes that were CMV-specific and HLA-C-restricted. Using cumulative public TCR beta family frequency, the authors identified those who carried CMV together with the relevant HLA.

This sequence joins TRBV7-2 and TRBJ2-5; D perhaps matches TRBD2 (7 bases). Sequenced input: PBMCs. The receptor was derived from a human donor in good health (CMV status not recorded). Some clones in this sample may be carry-over from other donors' samples. CDR3 in DNA: TGTGCCAGCAGCTCCTCCCGGACTAGAGGGGGGGGAGAGACCCAGTACTTC. The encoded protein is CASSSSRTRGGGETQYF.